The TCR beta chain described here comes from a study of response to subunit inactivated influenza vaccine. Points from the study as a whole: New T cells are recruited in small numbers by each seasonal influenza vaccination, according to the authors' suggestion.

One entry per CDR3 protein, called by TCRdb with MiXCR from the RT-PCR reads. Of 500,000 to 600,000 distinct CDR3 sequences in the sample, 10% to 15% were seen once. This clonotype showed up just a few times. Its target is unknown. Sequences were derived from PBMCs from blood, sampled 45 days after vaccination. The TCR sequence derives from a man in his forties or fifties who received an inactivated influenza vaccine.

Here the CDR3 reads CASSQALAQTDTQYF. CDR3 nucleotides: TGTGCCAGCAGCCAAGCATTAGCGCAGACAGATACGCAGTATTTT. The chain is built from TRBV14 and TRBJ2-3, with D possibly being TRBD2 (5 bases). This CDR3 contains 15 residues. V was pared by 1 base and J by 3 bases, with 11 bases between. Germline loops: CDR1 SGHDN, CDR2 FVKESK. Combining the CDR3 with reference TRBV14 and TRBJ2-3 gives the whole variable domain EAGVTQFPSHSVIEKGQTVTLRCDPISGHDNLYWYRRVMGKEIKFLLHFVKESKQDESGMPNNRFLAERTGGTYSTLKVQPAELEDSGVYFCASSQALAQTDTQYFGPGTRLTVL.